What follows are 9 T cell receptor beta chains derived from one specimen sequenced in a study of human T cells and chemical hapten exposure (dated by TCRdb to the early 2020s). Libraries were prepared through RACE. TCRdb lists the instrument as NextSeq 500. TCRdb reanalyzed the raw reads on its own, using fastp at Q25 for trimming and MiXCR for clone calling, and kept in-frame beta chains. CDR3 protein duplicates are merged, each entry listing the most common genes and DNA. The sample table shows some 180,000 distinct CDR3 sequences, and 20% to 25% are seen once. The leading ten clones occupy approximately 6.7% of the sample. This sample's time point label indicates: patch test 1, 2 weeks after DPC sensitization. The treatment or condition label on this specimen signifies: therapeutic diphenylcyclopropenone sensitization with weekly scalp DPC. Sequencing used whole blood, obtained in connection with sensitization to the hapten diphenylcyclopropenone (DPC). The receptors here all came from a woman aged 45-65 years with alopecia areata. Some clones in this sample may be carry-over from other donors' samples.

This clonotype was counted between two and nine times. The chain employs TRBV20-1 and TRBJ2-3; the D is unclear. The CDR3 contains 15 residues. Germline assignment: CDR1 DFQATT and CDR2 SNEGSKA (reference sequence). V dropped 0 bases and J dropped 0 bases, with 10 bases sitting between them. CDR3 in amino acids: CSARDVRTSTDTQYF. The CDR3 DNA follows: TGCAGTGCTAGAGATGTGCGAACTAGCACAGATACGCAGTATTTT.

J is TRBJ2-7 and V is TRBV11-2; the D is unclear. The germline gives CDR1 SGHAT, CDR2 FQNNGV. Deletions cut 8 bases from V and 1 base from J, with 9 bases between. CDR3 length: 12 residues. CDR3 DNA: TGTGCCAGCGAGCAGGTTTCCTACGAGCAGTACTTC. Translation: CASEQVSYEQYF.

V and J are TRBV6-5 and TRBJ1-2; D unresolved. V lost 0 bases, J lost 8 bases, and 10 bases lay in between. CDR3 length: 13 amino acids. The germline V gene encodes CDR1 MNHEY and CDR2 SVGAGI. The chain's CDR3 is CASSYSTRSGYTF. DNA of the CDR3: TGTGCCAGCAGTTACTCGACAAGGTCCGGCTACACCTTC.

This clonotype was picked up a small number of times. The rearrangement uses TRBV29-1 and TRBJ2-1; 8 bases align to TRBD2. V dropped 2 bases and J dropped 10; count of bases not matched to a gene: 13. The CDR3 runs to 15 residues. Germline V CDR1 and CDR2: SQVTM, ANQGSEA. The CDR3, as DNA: TGCAGCGTTGAACCCCGAGCGGGAGCAGAGGGCGAGCAGTTCTTC. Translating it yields CSVEPRAGAEGEQFF.

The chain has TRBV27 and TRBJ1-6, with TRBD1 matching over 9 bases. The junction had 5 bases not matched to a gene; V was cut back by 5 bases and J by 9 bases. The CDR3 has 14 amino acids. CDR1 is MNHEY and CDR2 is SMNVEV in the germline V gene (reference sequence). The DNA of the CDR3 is TGTGCCAGCAGTATCCGGGACAGGGTTTCACCCCTCCACTTT. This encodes CASSIRDRVSPLHF.

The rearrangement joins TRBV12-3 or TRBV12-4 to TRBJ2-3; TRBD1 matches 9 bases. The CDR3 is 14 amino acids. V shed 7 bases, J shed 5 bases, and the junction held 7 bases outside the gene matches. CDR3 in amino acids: CASIRTGAEDTQYF. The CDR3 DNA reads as TGTGCCAGCATCCGGACAGGGGCCGAAGATACGCAGTATTTT.

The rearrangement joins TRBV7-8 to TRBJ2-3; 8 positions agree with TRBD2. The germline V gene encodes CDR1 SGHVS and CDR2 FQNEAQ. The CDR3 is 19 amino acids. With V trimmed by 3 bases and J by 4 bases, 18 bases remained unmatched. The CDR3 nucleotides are TGTGCCAGCAGCTTTCTGGCGATTCGAAGCGGGAGACCGCCAGATACGCAGTATTTT. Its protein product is CASSFLAIRSGRPPDTQYF. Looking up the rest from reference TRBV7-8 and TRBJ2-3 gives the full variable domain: GAGVSQSPRYKVAKRGQDVALRCDPISGHVSLFWYQQALGQGPEFLTYFQNEAQLDKSGLPSDRFFAERPEGSVSTLKIQRTQQEDSAVYLCASSFLAIRSGRPPDTQYFGPGTRLTVL.

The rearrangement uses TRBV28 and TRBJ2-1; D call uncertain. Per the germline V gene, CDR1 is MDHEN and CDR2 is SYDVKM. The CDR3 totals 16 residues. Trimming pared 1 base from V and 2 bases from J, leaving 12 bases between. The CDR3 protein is CASSLYRLSTYNEQFF. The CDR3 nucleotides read TGTGCCAGCAGTTTATATCGTCTGAGTACCTACAATGAGCAGTTCTTC.

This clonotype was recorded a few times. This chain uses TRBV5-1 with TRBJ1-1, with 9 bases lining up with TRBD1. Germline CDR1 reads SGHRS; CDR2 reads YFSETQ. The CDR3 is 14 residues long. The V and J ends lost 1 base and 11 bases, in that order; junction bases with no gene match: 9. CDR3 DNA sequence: TGCGCCAGCAGCTTGCAGACAGGGGGGCCGAGGGCTTTCTTT. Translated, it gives CASSLQTGGPRAFF.